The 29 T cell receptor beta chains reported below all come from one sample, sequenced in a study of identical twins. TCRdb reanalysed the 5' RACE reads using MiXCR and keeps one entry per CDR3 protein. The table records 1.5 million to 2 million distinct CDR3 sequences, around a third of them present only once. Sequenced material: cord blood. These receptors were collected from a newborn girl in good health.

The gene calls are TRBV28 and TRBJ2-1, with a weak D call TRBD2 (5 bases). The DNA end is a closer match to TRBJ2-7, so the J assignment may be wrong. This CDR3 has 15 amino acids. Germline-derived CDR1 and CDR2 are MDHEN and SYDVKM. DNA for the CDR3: TGTGCCAGCAGTTTATCCGCTCGGTCGGGAAATGAGCAGTACTTC. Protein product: CASSLSARSGNEQYF.

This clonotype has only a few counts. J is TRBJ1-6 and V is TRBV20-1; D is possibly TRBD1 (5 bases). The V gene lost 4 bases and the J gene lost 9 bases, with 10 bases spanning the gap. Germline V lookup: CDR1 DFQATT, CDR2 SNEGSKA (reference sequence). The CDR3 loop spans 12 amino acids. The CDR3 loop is CSAKDKGSPLHF. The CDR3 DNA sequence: TGCAGTGCTAAGGACAAGGGTTCACCCCTCCACTTT.

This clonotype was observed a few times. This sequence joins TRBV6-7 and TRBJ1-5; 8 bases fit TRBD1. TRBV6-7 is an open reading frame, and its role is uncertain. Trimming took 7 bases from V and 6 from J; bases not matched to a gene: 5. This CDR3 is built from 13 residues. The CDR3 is CASIGQGGQPQHF. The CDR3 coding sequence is TGTGCCAGCATCGGACAGGGAGGTCAGCCCCAGCATTTT.

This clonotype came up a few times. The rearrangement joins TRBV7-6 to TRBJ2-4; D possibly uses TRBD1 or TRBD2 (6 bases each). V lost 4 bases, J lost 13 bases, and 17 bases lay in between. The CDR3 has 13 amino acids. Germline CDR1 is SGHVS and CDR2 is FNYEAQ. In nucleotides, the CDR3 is TGTGCCAGCAGCTACGACAGGTCGGGGGAGCAGTACTTC. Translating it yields CASSYDRSGEQYF.

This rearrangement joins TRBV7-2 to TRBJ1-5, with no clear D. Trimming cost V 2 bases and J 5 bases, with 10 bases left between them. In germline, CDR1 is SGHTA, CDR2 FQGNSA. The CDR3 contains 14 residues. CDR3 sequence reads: CASSLSANHQPQHF. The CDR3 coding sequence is TGTGCCAGCAGCTTATCCGCGAACCATCAGCCCCAGCATTTT.

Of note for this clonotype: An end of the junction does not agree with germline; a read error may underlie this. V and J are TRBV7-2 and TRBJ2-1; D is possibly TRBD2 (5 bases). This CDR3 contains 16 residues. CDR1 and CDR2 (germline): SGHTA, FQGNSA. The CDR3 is CASSLGASSAYNEQYF. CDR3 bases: TGTGCCAGCAGCTTAGGGGCTAGCAGCGCCTACAATGAGCAGTATTTC.

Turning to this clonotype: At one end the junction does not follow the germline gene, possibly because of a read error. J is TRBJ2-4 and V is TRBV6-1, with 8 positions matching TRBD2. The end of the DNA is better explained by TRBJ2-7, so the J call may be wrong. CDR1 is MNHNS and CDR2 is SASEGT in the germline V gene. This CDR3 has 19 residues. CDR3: CAGSPIGGTSPFRCYEQYF. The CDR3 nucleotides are TGTGCCGGCAGCCCCATCGGGGGGACTAGTCCCTTCCGCTGCTACGAGCAGTACTTC.

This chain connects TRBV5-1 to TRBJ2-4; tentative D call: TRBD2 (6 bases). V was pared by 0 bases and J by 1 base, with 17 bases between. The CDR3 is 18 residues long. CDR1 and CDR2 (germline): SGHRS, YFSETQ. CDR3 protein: CASSLAGEAPRAKNIQYF. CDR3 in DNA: TGCGCCAGCAGCTTGGCCGGGGAGGCCCCCCGGGCCAAAAACATTCAGTACTTC.

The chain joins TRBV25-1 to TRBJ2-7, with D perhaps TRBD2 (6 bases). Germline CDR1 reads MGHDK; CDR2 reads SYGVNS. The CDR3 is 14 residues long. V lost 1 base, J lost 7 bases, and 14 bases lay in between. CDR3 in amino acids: CASSELREGREQYF. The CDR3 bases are TGTGCCAGCAGTGAATTGCGGGAAGGACGGGAGCAGTACTTC.

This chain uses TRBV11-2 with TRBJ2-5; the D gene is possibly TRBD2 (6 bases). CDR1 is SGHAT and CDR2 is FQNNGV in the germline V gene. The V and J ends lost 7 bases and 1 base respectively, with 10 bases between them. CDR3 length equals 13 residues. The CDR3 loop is CASTIGGQETQYF. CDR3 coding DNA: TGTGCCAGCACTATCGGGGGCCAAGAGACCCAGTACTTC.

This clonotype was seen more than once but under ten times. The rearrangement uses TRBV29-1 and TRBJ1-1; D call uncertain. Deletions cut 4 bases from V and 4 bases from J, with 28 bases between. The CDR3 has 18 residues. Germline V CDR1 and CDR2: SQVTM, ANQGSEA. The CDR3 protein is CSVGDWQAWPPWSTEAFF. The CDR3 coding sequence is TGCAGCGTTGGCGACTGGCAGGCCTGGCCTCCTTGGAGCACTGAAGCTTTCTTT.

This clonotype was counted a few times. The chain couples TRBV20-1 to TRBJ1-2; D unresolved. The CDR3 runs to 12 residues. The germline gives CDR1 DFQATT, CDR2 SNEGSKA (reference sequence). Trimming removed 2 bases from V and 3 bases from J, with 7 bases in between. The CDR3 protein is CSARPGHYGYTF. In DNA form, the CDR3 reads TGCAGTGCTAGACCCGGACACTATGGCTACACCTTC.

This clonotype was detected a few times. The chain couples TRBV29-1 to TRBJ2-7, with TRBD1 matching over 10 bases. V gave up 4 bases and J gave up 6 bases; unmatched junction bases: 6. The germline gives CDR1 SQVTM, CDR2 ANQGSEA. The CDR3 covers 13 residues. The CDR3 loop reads CSVGTGGYVEQYF. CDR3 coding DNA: TGCAGCGTTGGGACAGGGGGATACGTCGAGCAGTACTTC.

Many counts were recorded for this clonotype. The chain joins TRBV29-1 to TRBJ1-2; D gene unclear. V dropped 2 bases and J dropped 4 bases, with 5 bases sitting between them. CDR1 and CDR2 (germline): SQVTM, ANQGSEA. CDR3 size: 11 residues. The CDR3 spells CSVERAYGYTF. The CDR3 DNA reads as TGCAGCGTTGAACGGGCCTATGGCTACACCTTC.

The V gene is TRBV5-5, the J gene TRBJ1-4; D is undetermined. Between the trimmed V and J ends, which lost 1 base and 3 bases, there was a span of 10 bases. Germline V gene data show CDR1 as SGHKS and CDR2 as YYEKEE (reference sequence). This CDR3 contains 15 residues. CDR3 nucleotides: TGTGCCAGCAGCTTGTGGGCAGCCTCTAATGAAAAACTGTTTTTT. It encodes CASSLWAASNEKLFF.

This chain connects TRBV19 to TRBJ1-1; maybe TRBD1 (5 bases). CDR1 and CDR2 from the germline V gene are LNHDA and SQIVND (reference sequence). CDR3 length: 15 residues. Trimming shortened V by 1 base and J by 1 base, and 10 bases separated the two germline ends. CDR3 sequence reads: CASSIVWQGNTEAFF. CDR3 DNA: TGTGCCAGTAGTATAGTATGGCAGGGGAACACTGAAGCTTTCTTT. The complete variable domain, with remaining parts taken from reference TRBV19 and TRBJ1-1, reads DGGITQSPKYLFRKEGQNVTLSCEQNLNHDAMYWYRQDPGQGLRLIYYSQIVNDFQKGDIAEGYSVSREKKESFPLTVTSAQKNPTAFYLCASSIVWQGNTEAFFGQGTRLTVV.

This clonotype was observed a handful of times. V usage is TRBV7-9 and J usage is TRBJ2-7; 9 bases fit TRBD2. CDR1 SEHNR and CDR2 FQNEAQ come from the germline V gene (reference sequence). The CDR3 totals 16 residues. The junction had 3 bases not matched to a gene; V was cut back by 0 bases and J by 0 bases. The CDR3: CASSLAGLARSYEQYF. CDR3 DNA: TGTGCCAGCAGCTTAGCTGGACTAGCGCGCTCCTACGAGCAGTACTTC.

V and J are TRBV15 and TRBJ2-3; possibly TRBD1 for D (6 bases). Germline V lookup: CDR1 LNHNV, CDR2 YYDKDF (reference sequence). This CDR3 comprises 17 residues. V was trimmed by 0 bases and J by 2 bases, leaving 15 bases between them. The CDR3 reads CATSRDPGHFITDTQYF. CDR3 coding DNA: TGTGCCACCAGCAGAGATCCGGGACACTTCATCACAGATACGCAGTATTTT. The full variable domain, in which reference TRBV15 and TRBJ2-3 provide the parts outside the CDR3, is DAMVIQNPRYQVTQFGKPVTLSCSQTLNHNVMYWYQQKSSQAPKLLFHYYDKDFNNEADTPDNFQSRRPNTSFCFLDIRSPGLGDTAMYLCATSRDPGHFITDTQYFGPGTRLTVL.

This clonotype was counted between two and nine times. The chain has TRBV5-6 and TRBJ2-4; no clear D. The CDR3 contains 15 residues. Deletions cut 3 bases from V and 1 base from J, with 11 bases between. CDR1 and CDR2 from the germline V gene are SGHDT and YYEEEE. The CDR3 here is CASSWVGAAKNIQYF. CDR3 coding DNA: TGTGCCAGCAGCTGGGTTGGCGCGGCCAAAAACATTCAGTACTTC.

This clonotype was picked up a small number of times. The chain's CDR3 is CASSRRSLNEKLFF. The CDR3 region has the DNA TGTGCCAGCAGCCGGCGGTCCCTTAATGAAAAACTGTTTTTT. The rearrangement joins TRBV12-3 or TRBV12-4 to TRBJ1-4; D gene uncertain. V lost 6 bases and J 4 bases, leaving 12 bases between the germline ends. The CDR3 spans 14 residues.

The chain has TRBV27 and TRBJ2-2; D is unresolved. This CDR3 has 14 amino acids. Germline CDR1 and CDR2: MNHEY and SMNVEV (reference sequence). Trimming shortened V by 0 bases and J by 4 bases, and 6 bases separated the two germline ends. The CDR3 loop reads CASSLSTVTGELFF. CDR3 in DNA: TGTGCCAGCAGTTTATCAACAGTCACCGGGGAGCTGTTTTTT.

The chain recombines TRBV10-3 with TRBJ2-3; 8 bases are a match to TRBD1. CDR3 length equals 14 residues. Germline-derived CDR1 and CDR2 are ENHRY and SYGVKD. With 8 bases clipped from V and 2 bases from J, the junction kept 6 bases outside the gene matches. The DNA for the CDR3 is TGTGCCATCGGCTGGGACAGGATCACAGATACGCAGTATTTT. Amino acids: CAIGWDRITDTQYF.

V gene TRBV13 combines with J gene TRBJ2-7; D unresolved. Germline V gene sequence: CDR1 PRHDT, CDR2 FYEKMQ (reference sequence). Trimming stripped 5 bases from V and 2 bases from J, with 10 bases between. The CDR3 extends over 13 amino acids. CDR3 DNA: TGTGCCAGCAGCGGGTCAGATCCCTACGAGCAGTACTTC. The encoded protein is CASSGSDPYEQYF.

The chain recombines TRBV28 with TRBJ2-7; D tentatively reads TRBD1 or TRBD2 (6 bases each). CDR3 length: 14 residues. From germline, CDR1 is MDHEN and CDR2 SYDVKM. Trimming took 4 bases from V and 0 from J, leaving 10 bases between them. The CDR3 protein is CASSWKGGSYEQYF. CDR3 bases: TGTGCCAGCAGTTGGAAGGGGGGCTCCTACGAGCAGTACTTC.

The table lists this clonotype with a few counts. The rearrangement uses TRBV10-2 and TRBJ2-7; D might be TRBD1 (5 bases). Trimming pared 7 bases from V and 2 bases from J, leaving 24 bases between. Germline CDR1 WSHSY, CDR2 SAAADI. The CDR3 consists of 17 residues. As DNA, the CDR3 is TGCGCCAGCACCAAGGGGTCCCCCCGACTGTTTCCCTACGAGCAGTACTTC. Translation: CASTKGSPRLFPYEQYF.

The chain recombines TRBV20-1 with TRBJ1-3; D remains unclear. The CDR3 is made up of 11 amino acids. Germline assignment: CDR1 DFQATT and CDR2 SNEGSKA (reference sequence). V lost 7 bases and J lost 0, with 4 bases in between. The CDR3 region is CSGGSGNTIYF. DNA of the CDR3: TGCAGTGGGGGCTCTGGAAACACCATATATTTT.

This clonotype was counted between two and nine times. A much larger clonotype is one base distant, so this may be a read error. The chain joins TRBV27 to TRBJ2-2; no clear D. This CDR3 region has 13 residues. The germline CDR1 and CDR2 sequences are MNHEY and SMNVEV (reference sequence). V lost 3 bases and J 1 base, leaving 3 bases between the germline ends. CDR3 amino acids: CASSFQNTGELFF. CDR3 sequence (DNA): TGTGCCAGCAGTTTTCAGAACACCGGGGAGCTGTTTTTT.

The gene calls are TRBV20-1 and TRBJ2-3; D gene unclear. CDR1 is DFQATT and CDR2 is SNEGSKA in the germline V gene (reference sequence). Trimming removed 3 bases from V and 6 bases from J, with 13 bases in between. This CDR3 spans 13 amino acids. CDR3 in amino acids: CSARLPQWDTQYF. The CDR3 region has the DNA TGCAGTGCTAGGCTGCCACAGTGGGATACGCAGTATTTT.

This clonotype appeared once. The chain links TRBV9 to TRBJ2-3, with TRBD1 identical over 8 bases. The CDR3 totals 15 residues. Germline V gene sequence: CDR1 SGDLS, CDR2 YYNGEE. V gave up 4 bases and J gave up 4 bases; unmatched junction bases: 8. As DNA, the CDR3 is TGTGCCAGCAGCACCCGGACAGGGAGCCCAGATACGCAGTATTTT. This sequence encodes CASSTRTGSPDTQYF.